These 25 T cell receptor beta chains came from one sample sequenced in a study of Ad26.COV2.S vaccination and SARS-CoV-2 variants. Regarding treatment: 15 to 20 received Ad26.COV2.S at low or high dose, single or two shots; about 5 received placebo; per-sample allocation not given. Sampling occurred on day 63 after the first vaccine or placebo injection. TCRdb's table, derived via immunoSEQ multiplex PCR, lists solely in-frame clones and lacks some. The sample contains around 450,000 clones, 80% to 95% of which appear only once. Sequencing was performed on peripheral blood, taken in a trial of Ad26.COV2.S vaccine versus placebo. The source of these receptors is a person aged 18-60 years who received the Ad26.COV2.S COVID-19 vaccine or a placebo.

As DNA, the CDR3 is TGCGCCAGCAGCCAAGAGGCCCACAAATTAGCCAAAAACATTCAGTACTTC. Translation gives CASSQEAHKLAKNIQYF. The genes are TRBV4-3 and TRBJ2-4; D gene ambiguous. The CDR3 loop spans 17 amino acids. The germline V gene encodes CDR1 LGHNA and CDR2 YSLEER. With 0 bases removed from V and 0 bases from J, the gap between germline ends came to 12 bases.

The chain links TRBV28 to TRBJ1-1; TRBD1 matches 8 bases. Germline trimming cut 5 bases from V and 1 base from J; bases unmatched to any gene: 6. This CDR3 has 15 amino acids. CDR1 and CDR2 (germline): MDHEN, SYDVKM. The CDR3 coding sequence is TGTGCCAGCAGTGTCCCGGGACAGGCGAACACTGAAGCTTTCTTT. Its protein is CASSVPGQANTEAFF.

As DNA, the CDR3 is TGTGCCAGCAGTGAAAGAGGGGTCGTTAACTATGGCTACACCTTC. Translating gives CASSERGVVNYGYTF. The gene calls are TRBV6-1 and TRBJ1-2; possibly TRBD1 for D (5 bases). The CDR3 is 15 residues long. Germline CDR1 MNHNS, CDR2 SASEGT. V shed 2 bases and J shed 1 base, with 11 bases lying between them.

CDR3 region: CASSPGSYSSYEQYF. In DNA form, the CDR3 reads TGTGCCAGCAGCCCTGGATCGTATAGCTCCTACGAGCAGTACTTC. V gene TRBV28 combines with J gene TRBJ2-7; the D is unclear. The germline CDR1 and CDR2 sequences are MDHEN and SYDVKM. Trimming removed 6 bases from V and 0 bases from J, with 15 bases in between. The CDR3 is 15 amino acids.

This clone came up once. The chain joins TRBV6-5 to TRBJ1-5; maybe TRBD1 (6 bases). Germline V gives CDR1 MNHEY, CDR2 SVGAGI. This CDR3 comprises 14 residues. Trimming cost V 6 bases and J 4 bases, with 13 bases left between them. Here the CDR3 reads CASRALDSNQPQHF. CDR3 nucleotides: TGTGCCAGCAGGGCCCTGGACAGTAATCAGCCCCAGCATTTT.

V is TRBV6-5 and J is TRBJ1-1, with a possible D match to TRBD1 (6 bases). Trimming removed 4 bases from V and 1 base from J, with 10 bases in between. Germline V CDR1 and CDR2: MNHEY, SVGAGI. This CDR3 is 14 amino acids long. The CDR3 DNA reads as TGTGCCAGCAGTTCCGGGACATGGAACACTGAAGCTTTCTTT. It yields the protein CASSSGTWNTEAFF.

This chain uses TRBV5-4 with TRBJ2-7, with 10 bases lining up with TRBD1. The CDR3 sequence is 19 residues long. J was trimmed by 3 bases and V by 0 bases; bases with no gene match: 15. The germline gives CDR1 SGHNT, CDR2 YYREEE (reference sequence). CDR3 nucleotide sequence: TGTGCCAGCAGCTTGGGGGGGACAGGGGACCTTTTAGGGGTCTACGAGCAGTACTTC. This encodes CASSLGGTGDLLGVYEQYF.

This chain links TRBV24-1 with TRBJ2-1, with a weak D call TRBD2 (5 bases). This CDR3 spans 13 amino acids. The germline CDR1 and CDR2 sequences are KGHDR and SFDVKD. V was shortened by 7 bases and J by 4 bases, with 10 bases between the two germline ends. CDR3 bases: TGTGCCACCAGCTCCGGGAAATACAATGAGCAGTTCTTC. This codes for CATSSGKYNEQFF.

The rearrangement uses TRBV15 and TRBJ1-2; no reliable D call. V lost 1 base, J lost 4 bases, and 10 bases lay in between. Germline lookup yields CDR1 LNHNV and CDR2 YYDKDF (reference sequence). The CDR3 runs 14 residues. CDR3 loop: CATSRGRMGYGYTF. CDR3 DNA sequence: TGTGCCACCAGCAGAGGGAGAATGGGCTATGGCTACACCTTC. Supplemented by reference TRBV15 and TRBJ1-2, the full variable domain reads DAMVIQNPRYQVTQFGKPVTLSCSQTLNHNVMYWYQQKSSQAPKLLFHYYDKDFNNEADTPDNFQSRRPNTSFCFLDIRSPGLGDTAMYLCATSRGRMGYGYTFGSGTRLTVV.

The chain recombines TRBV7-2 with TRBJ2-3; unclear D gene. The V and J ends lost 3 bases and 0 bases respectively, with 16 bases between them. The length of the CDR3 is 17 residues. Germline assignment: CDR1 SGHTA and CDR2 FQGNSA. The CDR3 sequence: CASSFRPPATSTDTQYF. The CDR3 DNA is TGTGCCAGCAGCTTTAGACCCCCGGCGACTAGCACAGATACGCAGTATTTT.

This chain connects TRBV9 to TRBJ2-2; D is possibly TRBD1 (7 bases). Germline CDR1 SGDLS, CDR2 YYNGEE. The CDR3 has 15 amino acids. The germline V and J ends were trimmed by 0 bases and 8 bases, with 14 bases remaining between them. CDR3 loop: CASSVGAGQTGELFF. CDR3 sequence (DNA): TGTGCCAGCAGCGTAGGGGCGGGACAGACAGGGGAGCTGTTTTTT.

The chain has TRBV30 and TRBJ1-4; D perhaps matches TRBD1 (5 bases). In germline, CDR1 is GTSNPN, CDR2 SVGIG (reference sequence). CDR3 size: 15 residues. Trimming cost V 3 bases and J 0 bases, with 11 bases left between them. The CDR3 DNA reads TGTGCCTGGAGCCCCGGGGCTGCAACTAATGAAAAACTGTTTTTT. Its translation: CAWSPGAATNEKLFF. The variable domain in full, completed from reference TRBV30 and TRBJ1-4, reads SQTIHQWPATLVQPVGSPLSLECTVEGTSNPNLYWYRQAAGRGLQLLFYSVGIGQISSEVPQNLSASRPQDRQFILSSKKLLLSDSGFYLCAWSPGAATNEKLFFGSGTQLSVL.

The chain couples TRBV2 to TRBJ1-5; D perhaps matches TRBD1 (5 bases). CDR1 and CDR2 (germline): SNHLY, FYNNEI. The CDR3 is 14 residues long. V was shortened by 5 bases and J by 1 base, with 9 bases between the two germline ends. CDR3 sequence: CASSSGTSNQPQHF. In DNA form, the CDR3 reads TGTGCCAGCAGTTCAGGGACGAGCAATCAGCCCCAGCATTTT.

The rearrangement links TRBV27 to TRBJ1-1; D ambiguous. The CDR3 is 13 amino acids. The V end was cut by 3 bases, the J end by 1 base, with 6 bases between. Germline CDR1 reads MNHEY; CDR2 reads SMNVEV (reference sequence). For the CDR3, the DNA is TGTGCCAGCAGTTTTTCCCGGAACACTGAAGCTTTCTTT. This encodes CASSFSRNTEAFF.

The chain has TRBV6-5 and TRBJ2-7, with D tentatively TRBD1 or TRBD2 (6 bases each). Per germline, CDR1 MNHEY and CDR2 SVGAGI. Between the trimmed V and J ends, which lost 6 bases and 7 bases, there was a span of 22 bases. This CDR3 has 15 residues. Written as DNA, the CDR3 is TGTGCCAGCAGCCCGTCGGGGGCCTCGAGTGAAGAGCAGTACTTC. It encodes CASSPSGASSEEQYF.

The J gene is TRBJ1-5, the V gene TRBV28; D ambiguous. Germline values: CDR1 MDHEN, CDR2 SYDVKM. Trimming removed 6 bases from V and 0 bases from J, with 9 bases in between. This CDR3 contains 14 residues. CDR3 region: CASSPHTSNQPQHF. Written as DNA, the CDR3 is TGTGCCAGCAGCCCCCATACTAGCAATCAGCCCCAGCATTTT.

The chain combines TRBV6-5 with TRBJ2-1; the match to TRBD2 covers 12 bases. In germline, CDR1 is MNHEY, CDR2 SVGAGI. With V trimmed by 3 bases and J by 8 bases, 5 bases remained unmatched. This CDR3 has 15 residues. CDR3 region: CASSYSTSGSYEQFF. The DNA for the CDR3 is TGTGCCAGCAGTTATTCGACTAGCGGGAGTTATGAGCAGTTCTTC.

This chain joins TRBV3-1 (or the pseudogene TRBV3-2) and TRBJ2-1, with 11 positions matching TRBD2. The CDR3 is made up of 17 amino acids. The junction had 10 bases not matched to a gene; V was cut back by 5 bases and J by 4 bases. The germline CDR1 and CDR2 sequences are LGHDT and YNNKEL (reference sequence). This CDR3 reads CASSFELAGVQYNEQFF. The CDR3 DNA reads TGTGCCAGCAGCTTCGAACTAGCGGGAGTCCAATACAATGAGCAGTTCTTC.

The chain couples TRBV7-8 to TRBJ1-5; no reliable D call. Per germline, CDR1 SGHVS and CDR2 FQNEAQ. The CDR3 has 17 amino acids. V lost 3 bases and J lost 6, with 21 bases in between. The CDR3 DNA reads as TGTGCCAGCAGCTTCATCGACGGAACTGGGGTGAGTCAGCCCCAGCATTTT. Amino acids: CASSFIDGTGVSQPQHF.

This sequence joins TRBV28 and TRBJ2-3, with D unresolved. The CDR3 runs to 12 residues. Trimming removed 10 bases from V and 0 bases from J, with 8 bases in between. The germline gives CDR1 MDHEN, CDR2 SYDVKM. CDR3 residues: CATLGSTDTQYF. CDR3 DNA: TGTGCCACCCTCGGGAGCACAGATACGCAGTATTTT. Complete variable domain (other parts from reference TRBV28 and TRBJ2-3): DVKVTQSSRYLVKRTGEKVFLECVQDMDHENMFWYRQDPGLGLRLIYFSYDVKMKEKGDIPEGYSVSREKKERFSLILESASTNQTSMYLCATLGSTDTQYFGPGTRLTVL.

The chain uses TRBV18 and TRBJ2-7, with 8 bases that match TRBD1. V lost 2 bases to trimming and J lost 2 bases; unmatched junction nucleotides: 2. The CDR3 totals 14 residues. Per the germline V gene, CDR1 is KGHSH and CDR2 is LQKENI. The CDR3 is CASSPRTGTYEQYF. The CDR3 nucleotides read TGTGCCAGCTCACCAAGGACAGGGACCTACGAGCAGTACTTC.

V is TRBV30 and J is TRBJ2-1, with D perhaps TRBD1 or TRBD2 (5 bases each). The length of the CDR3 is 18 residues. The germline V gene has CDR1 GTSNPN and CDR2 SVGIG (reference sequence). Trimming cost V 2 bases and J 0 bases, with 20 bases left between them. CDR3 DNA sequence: TGTGCCTGGAGTCCTAAACGGGGCGGCAGGAGCTCCTACAATGAGCAGTTCTTC. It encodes CAWSPKRGGRSSYNEQFF.

In DNA form, the CDR3 reads TGTGCCAGCAGTGATTGGATCCGGGATACGCAGTATTTT. It translates to CASSDWIRDTQYF. V is TRBV2 and J is TRBJ2-3, with D unclear. The CDR3 covers 13 residues. CDR1 SNHLY and CDR2 FYNNEI come from the germline V gene. V lost 3 bases, J lost 6 bases, and 10 bases lay in between.

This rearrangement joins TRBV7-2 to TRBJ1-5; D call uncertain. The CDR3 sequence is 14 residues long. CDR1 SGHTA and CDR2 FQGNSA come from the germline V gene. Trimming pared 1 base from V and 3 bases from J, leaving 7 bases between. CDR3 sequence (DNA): TGTGCCAGCAGCTTAGGGAATGCCAATCAGCCCCAGCATTTT. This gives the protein CASSLGNANQPQHF.

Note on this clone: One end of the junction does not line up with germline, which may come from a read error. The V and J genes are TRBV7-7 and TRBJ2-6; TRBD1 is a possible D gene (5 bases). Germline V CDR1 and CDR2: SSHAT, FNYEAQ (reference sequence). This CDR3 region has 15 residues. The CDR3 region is CASSLGQFGANVLTF. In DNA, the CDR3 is TGTGCTAGCAGCCTCGGACAATTCGGAGCCAACGTCCTGACTTTC.